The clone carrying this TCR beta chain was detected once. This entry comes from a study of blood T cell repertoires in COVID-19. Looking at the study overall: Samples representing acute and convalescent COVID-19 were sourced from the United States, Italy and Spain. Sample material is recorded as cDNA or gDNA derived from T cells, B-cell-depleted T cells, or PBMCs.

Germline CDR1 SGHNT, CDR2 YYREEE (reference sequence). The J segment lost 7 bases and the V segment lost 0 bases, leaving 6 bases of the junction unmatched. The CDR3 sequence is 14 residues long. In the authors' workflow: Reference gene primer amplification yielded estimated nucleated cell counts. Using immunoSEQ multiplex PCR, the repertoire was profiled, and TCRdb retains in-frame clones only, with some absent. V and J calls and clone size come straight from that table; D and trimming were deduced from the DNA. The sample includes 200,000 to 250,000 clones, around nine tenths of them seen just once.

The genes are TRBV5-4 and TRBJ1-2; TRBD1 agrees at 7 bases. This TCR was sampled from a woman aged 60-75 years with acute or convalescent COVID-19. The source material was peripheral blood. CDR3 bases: TGTGCCAGCAGCTTGGTAGGGTCAGGGGGTGGCTACACCTTC. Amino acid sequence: CASSLVGSGGGYTF.